This T cell receptor beta chain was retrieved from a study of blood T cell repertoires in COVID-19. Study as a whole: Samples came from the United States, Italy and Spain, spanning acute and convalescent COVID-19. Sources were T cells, B-cell-depleted T cells, or PBMCs; the material itself was cDNA or gDNA.

The germline gives CDR1 ENHRY, CDR2 SYGVKD. Trimming took off 11 bases at V and 2 bases at J, with 21 bases between the two ends. The length of the CDR3 is 15 residues. The method was immunoSEQ multiplex PCR; TCRdb's version includes in-frame clones alone and lacks a portion of them. This sample has 52,000 or so clones; 65% to 90% occur once, and the top ten carry about 12%. The sequence came from a human donor in a cohort sampled during active COVID-19. J is TRBJ2-5 and V is TRBV10-3; D is ambiguous. Sequenced: peripheral blood. CDR3 region: CAASSPMAVQETQYF. Here the CDR3 DNA reads TGTGCCGCCAGTTCCCCAATGGCCGTACAAGAGACCCAGTACTTC.